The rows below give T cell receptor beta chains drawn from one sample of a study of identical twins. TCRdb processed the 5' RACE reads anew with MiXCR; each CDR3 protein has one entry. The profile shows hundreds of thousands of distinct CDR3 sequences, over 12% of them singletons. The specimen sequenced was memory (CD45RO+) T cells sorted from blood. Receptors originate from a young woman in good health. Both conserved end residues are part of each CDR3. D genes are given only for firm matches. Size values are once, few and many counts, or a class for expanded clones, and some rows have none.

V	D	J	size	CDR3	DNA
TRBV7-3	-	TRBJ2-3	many	CASSLMGDPDTQYF	TGTGCCAGCAGCTTAATGGGGGATCCAGATACGCAGTATTTT
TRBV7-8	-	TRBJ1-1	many	CASSFVRNTEAFF	TGTGCCAGCAGCTTTGTAAGGAACACTGAAGCTTTCTTT
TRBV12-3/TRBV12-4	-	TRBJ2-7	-	CASSFNYYEQYF	TGTGCCAGCAGTTTCAACTACTACGAGCAGTACTTC
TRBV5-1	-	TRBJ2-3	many	CASSFGDGRPDTQYF	TGCGCCAGCAGTTTCGGCGACGGGCGACCAGATACGCAGTATTTT
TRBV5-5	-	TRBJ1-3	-	CASSLLGPGNTIYF	TGTGCCAGCAGCCTACTGGGGCCTGGAAACACCATATATTTT
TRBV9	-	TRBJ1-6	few	CASSGDISSSPLHF	TGTGCCAGCAGCGGGGACATTAGCTCTTCACCCCTCCACTTT
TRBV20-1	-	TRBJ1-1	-	CSASQGGYTEAFF	TGCAGTGCTAGTCAGGGAGGGTACACTGAAGCTTTCTTT
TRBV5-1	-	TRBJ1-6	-	CASRTTEGSPLHF	TGCGCCAGCAGGACGACAGAGGGATCACCCCTCCACTTT
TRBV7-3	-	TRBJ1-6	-	CASSLDGQSLSPLHF	TGTGCCAGCAGCTTGGATGGACAGAGTCTTTCACCCCTCCACTTT
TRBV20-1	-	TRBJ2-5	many	CSARDFSLAIGTQYF	TGCAGTGCTAGAGATTTTAGTTTAGCGATTGGGACCCAGTACTTC
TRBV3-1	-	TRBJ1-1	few	CASSQEGGQAFF	TGTGCCAGCAGCCAAGAAGGCGGTCAAGCTTTCTTT
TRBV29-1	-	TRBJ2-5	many	CTPGGIGLQETQYF	TGCACCCCCGGGGGAATTGGGCTACAAGAGACCCAGTACTTC
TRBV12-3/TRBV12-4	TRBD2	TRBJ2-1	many	CASRTGGYNEQFF	TGTGCCAGCCGGACGGGAGGCTACAATGAGCAGTTCTTC
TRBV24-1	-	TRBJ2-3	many	CATSDSLADTQYF	TGTGCCACCAGTGATTCGCTAGCAGATACGCAGTATTTT
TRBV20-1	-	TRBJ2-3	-	CSSSPTSTDTQYF	TGCAGTTCAAGTCCTACTAGCACAGATACGCAGTATTTT